This paragraph covers one T cell receptor (beta chain) sequence. Its antigen has not been determined. Base quality data are lacking; no much larger clone is found one base away. The immunoSEQ Assay, a bias-controlled multiplex PCR, was used to amplify TCRbeta CDR3 regions from genomic DNA. Per the source publication's procedure: The number of nucleated cells in each sample was estimated by amplification of reference gene primers within the assay. Sequence reads were collapsed and filtered to measure the absolute abundance of every unique TCRbeta CDR3 rearrangement. For each sample, productive Simpson clonality was calculated by taking the square root of Simpson's diversity index across productive rearrangements. TCRdb obtained this table from immuneACCESS and retained in-frame rearrangements with V and J assigned. These tables miss some clones; where compared with another copy, unresolved V genes account for less than half of the shortfall, and the remainder is unexplained. The D gene and trimming were derived from the DNA, and the V and J assignments and clone size from that table. This sample gives 130,000 to 150,000 clones in total; around 87% of them show up just once. The ten largest clones represent around 8.3% of the sample.

Spanning cysteine to phenylalanine, the CDR3 consists of 14 amino acids. Only the CDR3 DNA stays, 42 bases, in frame from base 1. Germline trimming amounts to 4 bases on V and 5 bases on J, with 5 as the count of junction bases outside the gene matches. CDR1 and CDR2 were assigned from the germline V gene as SGHTA and FQGNSA. The sample originates from a study of blood T cell repertoires in COVID-19 (dated by TCRdb to about 2020). For the study in its entirety: Samples from collaborators originated in the United States, Italy and Spain and spanned both the acute and convalescent phases of COVID-19. The material from the prospective study consisted of cDNA or gDNA derived from T cells, B-cell-depleted T cells, or PBMCs. Deeply sampled blood TCRbeta repertoires from subjects exposed to, actively infected with, or recovered from COVID-19 were included in the dataset. The repertoires were released in a freely available public database meant as a resource for research on the immune response to SARS-CoV-2. The samples were drawn from two sources: the first 160 participants of the ongoing ImmuneRACE study, and 1,000 to 1,500 subjects contributed by 6 global collaborators. Nearly every sample came with metadata listing a de-identified subject ID, COVID-19 status, age in years and sex. Where available, HLA class I and class II types were taken from metadata supplied by the sample provider and were not determined by assay-based typing.

Study-wide findings and limitations: The amount of clinical and demographic metadata varied by source and participant and was provided uncurated.

The collaborating institutions used their own protocols to collect whole blood in K2EDTA tubes. For TCRbeta analysis, collaborators shipped samples in one of three forms: frozen whole blood, isolated PBMCs, or DNA extracted from either of those sample types. The specimen was peripheral blood. The receptor chain draws on TRBV7-2 and TRBJ1-2; a stretch of 9 junction bases matches TRBD1. This receptor was obtained from a woman in her fifties or sixties with active or convalescent COVID-19. The DNA sequence reads TGTGCCAGCAGCTCAGGAGACAGGGGGTATGGCTACACCTTC. Translated, this is CASSSGDRGYGYTF.